Below, 32 T cell receptor beta chains from the same sample are listed, as sequenced in a study of monozygotic twins with inflammatory bowel disease. TCRdb reanalyzed the 5' RACE reads, giving one entry per CDR3 protein sequence and no DNA. The listing records around 400,000 distinct CDR3 sequences. Input material: blood. Every receptor here comes from a human donor with ulcerative colitis or Crohn's disease, or a healthy co-twin of an affected twin (not recorded which).

CDR3 residues: CASSLLAGVSYEQYF. The V call is TRBV21-1, the J call TRBJ2-7; TCRdb picks TRBD2, but there is no DNA to check that call. TRBV21-1 is flagged as a pseudogene. CDR3 length: 15 residues.

The CDR3: CSVRQGLESYEQYF. This sequence joins TRBV29-1 and TRBJ2-7; TCRdb calls TRBD1, which cannot be checked without DNA. The CDR3 length is 14 residues. CDR1 SQVTM and CDR2 ANQGSEA come from the germline V gene.

The gene calls are TRBV27 and TRBJ1-1; the TRBD1 assignment by TCRdb is unverifiable without DNA. Germline V gene data show CDR1 as MNHEY and CDR2 as SMNVEV (reference sequence). CDR3 length: 16 amino acids. This CDR3 reads CASSARQGRRNTEAFF.

The chain couples TRBV5-1 to TRBJ2-1. This CDR3 is 13 amino acids long. Germline V gene data show CDR1 as SGHRS and CDR2 as YFSETQ. The CDR3 protein is CASSGVGYNEQFF.

The rearrangement uses TRBV5-1 and TRBJ2-7; there is no DNA to check the TCRdb D call of TRBD1. Per germline, CDR1 SGHRS and CDR2 YFSETQ. The CDR3 covers 15 residues. The CDR3 protein is CASRSDRAPNYEQYF. The full variable domain, in which reference TRBV5-1 and TRBJ2-7 provide the parts outside the CDR3, is KAGVTQTPRYLIKTRGQQVTLSCSPISGHRSVSWYQQTPGQGLQFLFEYFSETQRNKGNFPGRFSGRQFSNSRSEMNVSTLELGDSALYLCASRSDRAPNYEQYFGPGTRLTVT.

The V gene is TRBV27, the J gene TRBJ1-6. This CDR3 comprises 14 residues. Looked up from germline, CDR1 is MNHEY and CDR2 is SMNVEV (reference sequence). CDR3 region: CASSLREGLSPLHF.

The gene calls are TRBV20-1 and TRBJ2-7; the TCRdb D gene call, TRBD2, has no DNA to confirm it. Germline V gives CDR1 DFQATT, CDR2 SNEGSKA (reference sequence). This CDR3 has 17 residues. The CDR3 here is CSAFRLTGTSLTYEQYF.

This sequence joins TRBV10-3 and TRBJ2-3; lacking DNA, the TRBD2 call made by TCRdb goes unchecked. CDR3 length: 16 amino acids. CDR1 and CDR2 from the germline V gene are ENHRY and SYGVKD. Here the CDR3 reads CAISDSQRGARDTQYF.

The chain employs TRBV21-1 and TRBJ1-5; without DNA, the TCRdb call of TRBD1 cannot be checked. TRBV21-1 is classified as a pseudogene. The length of the CDR3 is 18 residues. CDR3 amino acids: CASIPRGWTGSWNQPQHF.

The chain couples TRBV7-3 to TRBJ2-1. Germline CDR1 is SGHTA and CDR2 is FQGTGA. CDR3 size: 15 residues. This CDR3 reads CASSLEASSYNEQFF.

This chain joins TRBV29-1 and TRBJ1-6; TCRdb outputs TRBD1, but without DNA this stays unchecked. This CDR3 comprises 13 residues. Germline V gene sequence: CDR1 SQVTM, CDR2 ANQGSEA. CDR3: CSVSFDSNSPLHF.

The rearrangement uses TRBV7-2 and TRBJ2-7; TCRdb's D gene call, TRBD1, goes unchecked for lack of DNA. The CDR3 is 17 residues long. The germline CDR1 and CDR2 sequences are SGHTA and FQGNSA. CDR3 sequence: CASSLVGRGAITSEQYF.

This chain connects TRBV19 to TRBJ1-1; with no DNA, the TCRdb D assignment of TRBD1 cannot be verified. Germline loops: CDR1 LNHDA, CDR2 SQIVND (reference sequence). The CDR3 consists of 15 residues. The CDR3 loop reads CASRDGRGPRNEAFF.

CDR3 sequence: CASSPVRGETQYF. The gene calls are TRBV18 and TRBJ2-5; TCRdb selects TRBD1, and the lack of DNA leaves this call unchecked. CDR1 and CDR2 from the germline V gene are KGHSH and LQKENI. CDR3 length: 13 amino acids.

The gene calls are TRBV5-1 and TRBJ2-5; TCRdb calls TRBD1, which cannot be checked without DNA. The length of the CDR3 is 13 residues. The germline gives CDR1 SGHRS, CDR2 YFSETQ. The CDR3 here is CATSGQGQETQYF.

The chain combines TRBV11-2 with TRBJ2-6; TCRdb reports TRBD1, a call that lacks DNA to check it against. The length of the CDR3 is 19 residues. Germline assignment: CDR1 SGHAT and CDR2 FQNNGV. This CDR3 is CASSFTDRGSFSGANVLTF. Combining the CDR3 with reference TRBV11-2 and TRBJ2-6 gives the whole variable domain EAGVAQSPRYKIIEKRQSVAFWCNPISGHATLYWYQQILGQGPKLLIQFQNNGVVDDSQLPKDRFSAERLKGVDSTLKIQPAKLEDSAVYLCASSFTDRGSFSGANVLTFGAGSRLTVL.

The V call is TRBV12-3 or TRBV12-4, the J call TRBJ2-3. This CDR3 is 13 amino acids long. CDR3: CASRLQFADTQYF.

V gene TRBV12-3 or TRBV12-4 combines with J gene TRBJ1-1; TCRdb indicates TRBD1, and absent DNA this call remains unverified. The CDR3 consists of 14 residues. The CDR3 loop reads CASGLPQGKARAFF.

The chain combines TRBV19 with TRBJ2-2; TCRdb's D call, TRBD1, is unchecked because there is no DNA. The CDR3 sequence is 15 residues long. CDR1 LNHDA and CDR2 SQIVND come from the germline V gene (reference sequence). CDR3 protein: CASSNGGYNTGELFF. The full variable domain, in which reference TRBV19 and TRBJ2-2 provide the parts outside the CDR3, is DGGITQSPKYLFRKEGQNVTLSCEQNLNHDAMYWYRQDPGQGLRLIYYSQIVNDFQKGDIAEGYSVSREKKESFPLTVTSAQKNPTAFYLCASSNGGYNTGELFFGEGSRLTVL.

The chain carries TRBV6-1 and TRBJ2-3; lacking DNA, the TRBD2 call made by TCRdb goes unchecked. The germline V gene has CDR1 MNHNS and CDR2 SASEGT. The CDR3 runs to 15 residues. The CDR3 is CASRASEGGPDTQYF.

The chain carries TRBV21-1 and TRBJ1-4; TCRdb selects TRBD1, and the lack of DNA leaves this call unchecked. TRBV21-1 is an annotated pseudogene. This CDR3 region has 16 residues. This CDR3 reads CASSKVIQGPDEKLFF.

The chain recombines TRBV19 with TRBJ1-2. Germline V gene sequence: CDR1 LNHDA, CDR2 SQIVND (reference sequence). This CDR3 is built from 13 residues. The chain's CDR3 is CASSPRNLPGYTF.

V gene TRBV18 combines with J gene TRBJ1-4. Germline V gives CDR1 KGHSH, CDR2 LQKENI. This CDR3 is built from 15 residues. The CDR3 here is CASSPRADRNEKLFF. Supplemented by reference TRBV18 and TRBJ1-4, the full variable domain reads NAGVMQNPRHLVRRRGQEARLRCSPMKGHSHVYWYRQLPEEGLKFMVYLQKENIIDESGMPKERFSAEFPKEGPSILRIQQVVRGDSAAYFCASSPRADRNEKLFFGSGTQLSVL.

The chain uses TRBV7-9 and TRBJ2-1; as DNA is missing, the TRBD1 call by TCRdb cannot be tested. CDR1 is SEHNR and CDR2 is FQNEAQ in the germline V gene (reference sequence). The CDR3 contains 12 residues. The CDR3 sequence: CASSPDRGEQFF. Filled out from reference TRBV7-9 and TRBJ2-1, the complete variable domain reads DTGVSQNPRHKITKRGQNVTFRCDPISEHNRLYWYRQTLGQGPEFLTYFQNEAQLEKSRLLSDRFSAERPKGSFSTLEIQRTEQGDSAMYLCASSPDRGEQFFGPGTRLTVL.

The chain employs TRBV12-3 or TRBV12-4 and TRBJ1-5; TCRdb's assignment of TRBD1 cannot be checked, as there is no DNA. The CDR3 contains 14 residues. CDR3 sequence reads: CASSLDRVNRPQHF.

The chain carries TRBV4-3 and TRBJ1-3. The CDR3 sequence is 19 residues long. Germline CDR1 LGHNA, CDR2 YSLEER. The CDR3 region is CASSQVFRVNGFSGNTIYF.

This chain uses TRBV7-9 with TRBJ1-4. This CDR3 spans 15 amino acids. Per the germline V gene, CDR1 is SEHNR and CDR2 is FQNEAQ (reference sequence). The CDR3 sequence: CASSPSTGGNEKLFF.

V gene TRBV7-2 combines with J gene TRBJ2-7; TCRdb picks TRBD1, but there is no DNA to check that call. This CDR3 has 13 amino acids. Germline V gene data show CDR1 as SGHTA and CDR2 as FQGNSA. CDR3 loop: CASSDAPGYEQYF.

The rearrangement links TRBV20-1 to TRBJ1-6; the TCRdb call, TRBD1, lacks DNA for checking. The CDR3 consists of 14 residues. CDR1 is DFQATT, CDR2 SNEGSKA, per germline (reference sequence). The chain's CDR3 is CSAGRGQIDSPLHF.

The chain links TRBV20-1 to TRBJ2-7. Germline V CDR1 and CDR2: DFQATT, SNEGSKA (reference sequence). This CDR3 has 11 residues. The CDR3 loop is CSALASYEQYF.

V gene TRBV2 combines with J gene TRBJ2-2; the D call from TCRdb, TRBD1, cannot be confirmed without DNA. This CDR3 contains 15 residues. The germline gives CDR1 SNHLY, CDR2 FYNNEI. The CDR3 is CASTDRGMYTGELFF.

The chain joins TRBV6-5 to TRBJ1-5; TCRdb's D call, TRBD1, is unchecked because there is no DNA. The germline V gene has CDR1 MNHEY and CDR2 SVGAGI. There are 15 residues in the CDR3. This chain's CDR3 is CASTSSQRGNQPQHF.